The next 11 T cell receptor beta chains were all read from a single sample in a study of Graves' ophthalmopathy and Graves' hyperthyroidism. CDR3 regions of TCR beta were amplified from RNA transcripts. HTBI primers were employed in first-round RT-PCR, then a second-round multiplex PCR followed. MiXCR, applied by TCRdb to the multiplex PCR reads, yields one record per CDR3 protein. Of 200,000 to 300,000 distinct CDR3 sequences detected, 45% to 55% appear once; the ten largest clones hold approximately 44%. Sequenced: peripheral blood. These receptors were collected from an adult man with Graves' ophthalmopathy.

V is TRBV20-1 and J is TRBJ2-5, with D perhaps being TRBD1 or TRBD2 (5 bases each). V lost 1 base and J lost 7, with 19 bases in between. The germline V gene has CDR1 DFQATT and CDR2 SNEGSKA (reference sequence). The CDR3 totals 15 residues. The CDR3 DNA reads as TGCAGTGCTAGAGGGCTAGCAAACGTTGGGGGGACCCAGTACTTC. Amino acid sequence: CSARGLANVGGTQYF.

For this clonotype: A read error is likely, as this CDR3 ends without the conserved phenylalanine or tryptophan. The chain combines TRBV19 with TRBJ1-1; tentatively, D is TRBD1 (6 bases). The CDR3 contains 14 residues. Trimming shortened V by 7 bases and J by 0 bases, and 12 bases separated the two germline ends. The V gene's germline CDR1 is LNHDA and CDR2 SQIVND (reference sequence). CDR3 sequence: CASKPQGVNTEAFY. The CDR3 DNA reads TGTGCCAGTAAACCACAGGGTGTGAACACTGAAGCTTTCTAT.

The chain employs TRBV5-1 and TRBJ1-1, with 7 bases identical to TRBD1. The V segment lost 4 bases and the J segment 4 bases; nucleotides outside the gene matches: 7. Germline V gives CDR1 SGHRS, CDR2 YFSETQ. The CDR3 loop spans 14 amino acids. CDR3 DNA: TGCGCCAGCAGCGAGGGGGCAGGGACCACTGAAGCTTTCTTT. Protein sequence: CASSEGAGTTEAFF. The variable domain in full, with the rest retrieved from reference TRBV5-1 and TRBJ1-1, is KAGVTQTPRYLIKTRGQQVTLSCSPISGHRSVSWYQQTPGQGLQFLFEYFSETQRNKGNFPGRFSGRQFSNSRSEMNVSTLELGDSALYLCASSEGAGTTEAFFGQGTRLTVV.

The chain is built from TRBV19 and TRBJ2-7; 8 bases are shared with TRBD2. Germline V gives CDR1 LNHDA, CDR2 SQIVND (reference sequence). The V segment lost 8 bases and the J segment 6 bases; nucleotides outside the gene matches: 3. CDR3 size: 11 residues. DNA for the CDR3: TGTGCCAGTCAGGCGGGAGGCGAGCAGTACTTC. Protein: CASQAGGEQYF.

The table lists this clonotype with a few counts. The rearrangement uses TRBV28 and TRBJ2-7; a weak D match, TRBD2 (5 bases). The CDR3 covers 12 residues. Germline V gene sequence: CDR1 MDHEN, CDR2 SYDVKM. The ends were cut back, 9 bases at V and 1 base at J, with 10 bases in the middle. The CDR3 sequence: CASLGNSYEQYF. For the CDR3, the DNA is TGTGCCAGTCTCGGGAATTCCTACGAGCAGTACTTC. The full variable domain, rest sourced from reference TRBV28 and TRBJ2-7, is DVKVTQSSRYLVKRTGEKVFLECVQDMDHENMFWYRQDPGLGLRLIYFSYDVKMKEKGDIPEGYSVSREKKERFSLILESASTNQTSMYLCASLGNSYEQYFGPGTRLTVT.

A remark on this clonotype: Just one base apart from a much larger clone, this may be a read error. This chain uses TRBV3-1 with TRBJ1-2; no reliable D call. Germline V lookup: CDR1 LGHDT, CDR2 YNNKEL (reference sequence). The CDR3 extends over 15 amino acids. The chain's CDR3 is CTSSQEASVWDGYTF. The CDR3 DNA reads TGTACCAGCAGCCAAGAGGCATCGGTTTGGGATGGCTACACCTTC.

The chain uses TRBV11-2 and TRBJ2-7; a weak D match, TRBD1 (5 bases). This CDR3 comprises 16 residues. The V end was cut by 5 bases, the J end by 8 bases, with 25 bases between. Looked up from germline, CDR1 is SGHAT and CDR2 is FQNNGV. This chain's CDR3 is CASSPMTGVTGSKQYF. The CDR3 nucleotides read TGTGCCAGCAGCCCCATGACCGGAGTTACAGGAAGTAAGCAGTACTTC.

The rearrangement links TRBV9 to TRBJ1-6; D remains ambiguous. Germline-derived CDR1 and CDR2 are SGDLS and YYNGEE. Between the trimmed V and J ends, which lost 6 bases and 8 bases, there was a span of 9 bases. The CDR3 runs to 12 residues. The CDR3 here is CASTDTYSPLHF. The CDR3 nucleotides read TGTGCCAGCACCGACACCTATTCACCCCTCCACTTT.

The rearrangement joins TRBV19 to TRBJ1-6, with TRBD1 identical over 7 bases. The CDR3 loop spans 15 amino acids. CDR1 and CDR2 from the germline V gene are LNHDA and SQIVND (reference sequence). V lost 4 bases to trimming and J lost 5 bases; unmatched junction nucleotides: 5. CDR3 residues: CASSRNRGNNSPLHF. CDR3 coding DNA: TGTGCCAGTAGTAGAAACAGGGGCAATAATTCACCCCTCCACTTT.

This clonotype was detected only once. This chain uses TRBV5-8 with TRBJ2-7, with 9 bases lining up with TRBD1. This CDR3 comprises 16 residues. Germline CDR1 and CDR2: SGHTS and YDEGEE. V dropped 3 bases and J dropped 2; count of bases not matched to a gene: 9. The CDR3 loop reads CASSSPWDRETYEQYF. DNA for the CDR3: TGTGCCAGCAGCTCCCCCTGGGACAGGGAGACCTACGAGCAGTACTTC.

This clonotype occurred a few times. The chain uses TRBV24-1 and TRBJ1-2; no definite D call. This CDR3 is built from 15 residues. CDR1 is KGHDR and CDR2 is SFDVKD in the germline V gene. The ends were cut back, 2 bases at V and 5 bases at J, with 14 bases in the middle. Written as DNA, the CDR3 is TGTGCCACCAGTGATTCCACTACGGGCCTTTATGGCTACACCTTC. Translated, it gives CATSDSTTGLYGYTF.